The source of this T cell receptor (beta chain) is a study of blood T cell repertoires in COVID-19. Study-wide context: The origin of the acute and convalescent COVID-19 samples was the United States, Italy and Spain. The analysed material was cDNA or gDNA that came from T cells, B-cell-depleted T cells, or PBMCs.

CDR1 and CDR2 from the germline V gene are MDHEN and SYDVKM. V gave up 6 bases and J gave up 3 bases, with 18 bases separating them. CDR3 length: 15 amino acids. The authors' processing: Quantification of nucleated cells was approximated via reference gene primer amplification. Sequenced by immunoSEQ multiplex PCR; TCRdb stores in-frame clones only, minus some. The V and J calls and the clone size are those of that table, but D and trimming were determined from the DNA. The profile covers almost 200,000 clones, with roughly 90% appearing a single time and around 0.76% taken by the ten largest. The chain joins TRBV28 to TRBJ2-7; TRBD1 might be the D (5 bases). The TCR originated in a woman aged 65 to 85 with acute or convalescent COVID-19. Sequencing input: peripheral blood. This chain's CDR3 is CASSREPRQFYEQYF. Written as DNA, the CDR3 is TGTGCCAGCAGCCGCGAGCCGAGACAGTTCTACGAGCAGTACTTC.